The 6 T cell receptor beta chains below come from one sample, sequenced in a study of metastatic and nonmetastatic thyroid tumors (dated by TCRdb to 2018 to 2020). No treatment had been received by any patient before thyroid surgery. The library was generated by PCR. For sequencing, an Illumina HiSeq 4000 was employed. TCRdb passed the public sequencing reads through fastp at Q25 and MiXCR, retaining productive beta sequences. In all, the sample holds about 64,000 clones, and less than 5% of those were seen once. The top ten hold 20% to 25% of the sample. The material sequenced was blood. The receptor set was obtained from a female donor with papillary thyroid cancer or a benign thyroid nodule (not recorded which). Some clones in this sample may be carry-over from other donors' samples.

There are a few counts of this clone. V usage is TRBV24-1 and J usage is TRBJ1-2; no definite D call. The CDR3 contains 17 residues. V lost 9 bases, J lost 4 bases, and 26 bases lay in between. Germline loops: CDR1 KGHDR, CDR2 SFDVKD. The CDR3 region is CATACSKTPKVSYGYTF. CDR3 nucleotides: TGTGCCACCGCATGTAGTAAAACCCCCAAAGTAAGCTATGGCTACACCTTC.

This clone was detected ten times or more. The V call is TRBV4-2, the J call TRBJ2-7; 7 nucleotides agree with TRBD2. This CDR3 region has 15 residues. V was pared by 2 bases and J by 3 bases, with 7 bases of the junction left unmatched. The germline V gene encodes CDR1 LGHNA and CDR2 YNFKEQ. CDR3 loop: CASSQQGGGSYEQYF. In DNA, the CDR3 is TGTGCCAGCAGCCAACAAGGAGGCGGGAGCTACGAGCAGTACTTC.

The rearrangement joins TRBV6-1 to TRBJ1-2, with D possibly TRBD1 on 6 matching bases. The ends were cut back, 6 bases at V and 1 base at J, with 12 bases in the middle. Germline assignment: CDR1 MNHNS and CDR2 SASEGT. CDR3 size: 14 residues. This CDR3 reads CASSRRTDNYGYTF. The CDR3 nucleotides read TGTGCCAGCAGCCGTAGGACAGATAACTATGGCTACACCTTC.

This clone was seen more than once but under ten times. V usage is TRBV11-3 and J usage is TRBJ2-2; 10 bases are shared with TRBD2. Germline lookup yields CDR1 SGHNT and CDR2 YENEEA. With 5 bases clipped from V and 1 base from J, the junction kept 1 base outside the gene matches. The CDR3 is made up of 15 amino acids. The CDR3 protein is CASSQRGGNTGELFF. Written as DNA, the CDR3 is TGTGCCAGCAGCCAGCGGGGGGGGAACACCGGGGAGCTGTTTTTT. Full variable domain (missing parts from reference TRBV11-3 and TRBJ2-2): EAGVVQSPRYKIIEKKQPVAFWCNPISGHNTLYWYLQNLGQGPELLIRYENEEAVDDSQLPKDRFSAERLKGVDSTLKIQPAELGDSAVYLCASSQRGGNTGELFFGEGSRLTVL.

This clone showed up just once. One junction end disagrees with the germline gene, perhaps due to a read error. J is TRBJ1-2 and V is TRBV12-3 or TRBV12-4; perhaps TRBD1 as D (6 bases). CDR3 length: 13 residues. The CDR3 region is CASRQGINYGYSF. The CDR3, as DNA: TGTGCCAGCAGGCAGGGGATTAACTATGGTTACAGCTTC.

This clone was detected ten times or more. The DNA of the CDR3 is TGCGCCAGCAGCTTGATTTCTACCTCCGGAAACATTCAGTACTTC. Translated: CASSLISTSGNIQYF. The V gene is TRBV5-1, the J gene TRBJ2-4; D remains unclear. The germline gives CDR1 SGHRS, CDR2 YFSETQ. V lost 1 base, J lost 6 bases, and 14 bases lay in between. The CDR3 consists of 15 residues.